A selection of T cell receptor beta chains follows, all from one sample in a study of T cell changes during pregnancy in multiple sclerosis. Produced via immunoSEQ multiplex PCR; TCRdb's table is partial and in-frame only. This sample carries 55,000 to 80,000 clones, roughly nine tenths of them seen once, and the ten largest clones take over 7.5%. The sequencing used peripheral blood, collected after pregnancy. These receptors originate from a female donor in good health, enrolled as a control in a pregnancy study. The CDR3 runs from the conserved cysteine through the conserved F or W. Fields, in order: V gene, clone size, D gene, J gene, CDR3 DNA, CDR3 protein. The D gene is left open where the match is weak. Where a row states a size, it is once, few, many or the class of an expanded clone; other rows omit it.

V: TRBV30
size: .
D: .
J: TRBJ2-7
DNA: TGTGCCTGGAGTGTGCGGCCCTACGAGCAGTACTTC
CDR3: CAWSVRPYEQYF

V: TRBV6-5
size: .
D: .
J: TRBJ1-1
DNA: TGTGCCAGCAAGACCCCCGACTTTACGAACACTGAAGCTTTCTTT
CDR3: CASKTPDFTNTEAFF

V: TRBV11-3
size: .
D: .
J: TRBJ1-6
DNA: TGTGCCAGCAGCGGGCCGGGACTGGGAATGGATTCACCCCTCCACTTT
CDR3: CASSGPGLGMDSPLHF

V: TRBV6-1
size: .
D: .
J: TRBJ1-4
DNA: TGTGCCAGCCTACTTAGGGGCTCAGGTGAAAAACTGTTTTTT
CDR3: CASLLRGSGEKLFF

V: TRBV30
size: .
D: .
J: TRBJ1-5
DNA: TGTGCCTGGAGTGTGCGGGGGCGAGGGAGCAATCAGCCCCAGCATTTT
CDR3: CAWSVRGRGSNQPQHF

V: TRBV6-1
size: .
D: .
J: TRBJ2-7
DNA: TGTGCCAGCAGTGAAGTGAGGTACTACGAGCAGTACTTC
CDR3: CASSEVRYYEQYF

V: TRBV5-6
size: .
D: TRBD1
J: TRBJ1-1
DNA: TGTGCCAGCAGCCCGGGGGACAGACTGAACACTGAAGCTTTCTTT
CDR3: CASSPGDRLNTEAFF

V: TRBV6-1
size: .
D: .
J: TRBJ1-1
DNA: TGTGCCAGCAGTGACAGGGGGAACACTGAAGCTTTCTTT
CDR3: CASSDRGNTEAFF

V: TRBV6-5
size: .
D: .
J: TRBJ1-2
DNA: TGTGCCAGCAGTTCTGGCGGACTTTATGGCTACACCTTC
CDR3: CASSSGGLYGYTF

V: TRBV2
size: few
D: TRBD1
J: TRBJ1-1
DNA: TGTGCCAGCAGTGCCTGGACAGGGAACACTGAAGCTTTCTTT
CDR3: CASSAWTGNTEAFF

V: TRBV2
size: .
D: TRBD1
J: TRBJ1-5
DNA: TGTGCCAGCAGTGTCCCCGGGACAGGGTACCAGCCCCAGCATTTT
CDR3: CASSVPGTGYQPQHF

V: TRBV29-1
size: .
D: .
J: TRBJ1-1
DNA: TGCAGCTCTGAAGGGGAGGGCACTGAAGCTTTCTTT
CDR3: CSSEGEGTEAFF

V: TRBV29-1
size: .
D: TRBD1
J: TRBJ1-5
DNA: TGCAGCGTTGGCTCTGGGACAGCAAATCAGCCCCAGCATTTT
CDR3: CSVGSGTANQPQHF

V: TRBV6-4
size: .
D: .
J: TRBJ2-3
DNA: TGTGCCAGCAGTCCCTCCTCGCGAACTCCCCTGGCAGATACGCAGTATTTT
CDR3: CASSPSSRTPLADTQYF

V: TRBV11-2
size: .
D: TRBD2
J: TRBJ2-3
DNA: TGTGCCAGCAGCTTAGATCGAGCGGGGGGGAACACAGATACGCAGTATTTT
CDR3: CASSLDRAGGNTDTQYF

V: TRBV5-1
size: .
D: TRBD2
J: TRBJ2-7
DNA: TGCGCCAGCTCCGAATTAGCGGGAGGAAGCAACGAGCAGTACTTC
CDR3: CASSELAGGSNEQYF

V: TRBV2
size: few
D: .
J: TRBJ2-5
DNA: TGTGCCAGCAGTCTGCAAGAGACCCAGTACTTC
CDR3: CASSLQETQYF